The 15 T cell receptor beta chains reported below all come from one sample, sequenced in a study of radiotherapy plus CTLA-4 blockade in lung cancer. TCRdb keeps only in-frame clones here, not all; method: immunoSEQ multiplex PCR. The data contain 90,000 to 100,000 clones, 88% of them singletons. This material consisted of peripheral blood, taken from a patient treated with radiotherapy plus ipilimumab. The receptors were sampled from a human donor with non-small cell lung cancer that progressed on radiotherapy plus ipilimumab.

The chain has TRBV5-1 and TRBJ2-1; 10 nucleotides line up with TRBD1. CDR3 length: 16 amino acids. Germline-derived CDR1 and CDR2 are SGHRS and YFSETQ. V lost 5 bases, J lost 5 bases, and 10 bases stayed unmatched. The CDR3 DNA is TGCGCCAGCAGGTGGAGGACAGGGGGAATACACAATGAGCAGTTCTTC. Protein sequence: CASRWRTGGIHNEQFF.

The CDR3 DNA is TGTGCCAGTGCAAACTTACATGGGGGGCTTGGGACAGATACGCAGTATTTT. Translating it yields CASANLHGGLGTDTQYF. This rearrangement joins TRBV19 to TRBJ2-3; D is tentatively TRBD1 or TRBD2 (6 bases each). CDR3 length equals 17 residues. Trimming removed 8 bases at V and 3 bases at J, with 24 bases between. Germline CDR1 LNHDA, CDR2 SQIVND (reference sequence).

The chain combines TRBV30 with TRBJ2-7; possible D gene TRBD1, 6 bases. The CDR3 length is 14 residues. Germline CDR1 reads GTSNPN; CDR2 reads SVGIG (reference sequence). V was pared by 3 bases and J by 6 bases, with 18 bases between. In nucleotides, the CDR3 is TGTGCCTGGAGCCATTTTCTCACAGGGAGCGAGCAGTACTTC. Its protein product is CAWSHFLTGSEQYF.

CDR3 sequence reads: CASSDRVGNSPLHF. CDR3 DNA sequence: TGTGCCAGCAGCGACAGGGTTGGGAATTCACCCCTCCACTTT. J is TRBJ1-6 and V is TRBV2; the match to TRBD1 covers 7 bases. With 6 bases clipped from V and 7 bases from J, the junction kept 6 bases outside the gene matches. The CDR3 runs to 14 residues. The germline CDR1 and CDR2 sequences are SNHLY and FYNNEI.

J is TRBJ2-7 and V is TRBV5-4; the match to TRBD2 covers 8 bases. The length of the CDR3 is 15 residues. V was clipped by 4 bases and J by 1 base; unmatched bases: 7. The germline gives CDR1 SGHNT, CDR2 YYREEE (reference sequence). CDR3 protein: CASSPELAASYEQYF. Written as DNA, the CDR3 is TGTGCCAGCAGCCCTGAACTAGCGGCATCCTACGAGCAGTACTTC.

This clone was seen only a few times. The chain uses TRBV5-4 and TRBJ1-2, with TRBD1 identical over 9 bases. Germline CDR1 reads SGHNT; CDR2 reads YYREEE (reference sequence). V lost 1 base and J lost 2; bases outside the gene matches: 3. The length of the CDR3 is 15 residues. CDR3 DNA sequence: TGTGCCAGCAGCTTGAGGGACAGGGTAAACTATGGCTACACCTTC. Translated: CASSLRDRVNYGYTF.

CDR3 DNA sequence: TGTGCCAGCATCGACCCGGGACAGGGATTCGGAAACACCATATATTTT. It yields the protein CASIDPGQGFGNTIYF. The V and J genes are TRBV2 and TRBJ1-3; 9 bases fit TRBD1. CDR3 length: 16 residues. V lost 7 bases and J lost 4; bases outside the gene matches: 11. Germline CDR1 is SNHLY and CDR2 is FYNNEI.

The chain uses TRBV9 and TRBJ2-7, with 7 bases matching TRBD1. With V trimmed by 4 bases and J by 2 bases, 12 bases remained unmatched. CDR3 size: 16 residues. Germline CDR1 SGDLS, CDR2 YYNGEE. The DNA of the CDR3 is TGTGCCAGCAGCCTATCGCCCGGGACAGTTACCTACGAGCAGTACTTC. Protein: CASSLSPGTVTYEQYF. Full variable domain (remainder filled in from reference TRBV9 and TRBJ2-7): DSGVTQTPKHLITATGQRVTLRCSPRSGDLSVYWYQQSLDQGLQFLIQYYNGEERAKGNILERFSAQQFPDLHSELNLSSLELGDSALYFCASSLSPGTVTYEQYFGPGTRLTVT.

This chain connects TRBV5-1 to TRBJ1-1; the match to TRBD1 covers 10 bases. Trimming removed 0 bases from V and 11 bases from J; junction bases left unmatched: 4. Germline CDR1 is SGHRS and CDR2 is YFSETQ. This CDR3 spans 13 amino acids. The CDR3 bases are TGCGCCAGCAGCTTGGGACAGGGGGCTTCGGCTTTCTTT. This codes for CASSLGQGASAFF.

Note on this clone: The same CDR3 arises from other DNA sequences in this sample as well. The chain uses TRBV5-4 and TRBJ2-3, with unresolved D. Trimming took 0 bases from V and 3 from J, leaving 5 bases between them. The CDR3 sequence is 13 residues long. Germline V gene data show CDR1 as SGHNT and CDR2 as YYREEE (reference sequence). The CDR3 here is CASSLGGTDTQYF. The CDR3 DNA follows: TGTGCCAGCAGCTTGGGAGGTACAGATACGCAGTATTTT.

The chain couples TRBV18 to TRBJ2-7, with D maybe TRBD2 (7 bases). Germline CDR1 and CDR2: KGHSH and LQKENI. V was shortened by 3 bases and J by 6 bases, with 12 bases between the two germline ends. The CDR3 is made up of 13 amino acids. CDR3 nucleotide sequence: TGTGCCAGCTCACCGAAGGGGGGGGCCGAGCAGTACTTC. It is translated as CASSPKGGAEQYF.

This rearrangement joins TRBV5-1 to TRBJ2-5, with 7 bases fitting TRBD2. Germline CDR1 reads SGHRS; CDR2 reads YFSETQ. V shed 0 bases and J 5 bases; nucleotides not matched to a gene: 7. CDR3 length: 15 amino acids. CDR3 in DNA: TGCGCCAGCAGCTTGGTCGGCGGACTAGGGGAGACCCAGTACTTC. Translation: CASSLVGGLGETQYF.

The V gene is TRBV5-4, the J gene TRBJ2-7; 8 nucleotides line up with TRBD2. The V and J ends lost 5 bases and 1 base, in that order; junction bases with no gene match: 5. Germline-derived CDR1 and CDR2 are SGHNT and YYREEE (reference sequence). The CDR3 contains 14 residues. In nucleotides, the CDR3 is TGTGCCAGCAGTGGCACGGGAGGGTCCTACGAGCAGTACTTC. This encodes CASSGTGGSYEQYF.

Notes on this clone: Other DNA sequences from this sample encode an identical CDR3 as well. The chain employs TRBV5-8 and TRBJ1-2, with a tentative D call TRBD1 (5 bases). This CDR3 comprises 14 residues. The ends were cut back, 4 bases at V and 3 bases at J, with 13 bases in the middle. CDR1 and CDR2 from the germline V gene are SGHTS and YDEGEE. DNA of the CDR3: TGTGCCAGCAGCAAGTGGACGGGGGACTATGGCTACACCTTC. This gives the protein CASSKWTGDYGYTF.

The chain uses TRBV19 and TRBJ2-7; 7 positions match TRBD1. V trimming: 1 base; J trimming: 3 bases; junction bases outside the gene matches: 6. Germline loops: CDR1 LNHDA, CDR2 SQIVND (reference sequence). This CDR3 is built from 15 residues. The CDR3 DNA follows: TGTGCCAGTAGTATAGGTCGACAGGGTTACTACGAGCAGTACTTC. It codes for CASSIGRQGYYEQYF. Using reference TRBV19 and TRBJ2-7 for the parts outside the CDR3, the full variable domain is DGGITQSPKYLFRKEGQNVTLSCEQNLNHDAMYWYRQDPGQGLRLIYYSQIVNDFQKGDIAEGYSVSREKKESFPLTVTSAQKNPTAFYLCASSIGRQGYYEQYFGPGTRLTVT.